Listed below are T cell receptor beta chains from one sample, sequenced in a study of blood T cell repertoires in COVID-19. The protocol was immunoSEQ multiplex PCR, while the TCRdb copy is restricted to in-frame clones and leaves out a portion. The sample carries about 130,000 clones, around 88% recorded once. Input material: peripheral blood. The receptors come from a man aged 50 or older with acute or convalescent COVID-19. CDR3s include the opening cysteine and the closing phenylalanine or tryptophan. Fields, in order: clone size, V gene, J gene, CDR3 protein. Clone size is stated in some rows and not others, as once, few, many or a class when expanded.

>.|TRBV6-5|TRBJ1-1
CASSLTGTGALEAFF
>.|TRBV7-9|TRBJ2-3
CASSVGGWTDTQYF
>.|TRBV28|TRBJ1-2
CASSFGARIGNGAYTF
>.|TRBV2|TRBJ1-5
CASSKGGGNQPQHF
>.|TRBV6-1|TRBJ2-3
CASSDDAGSTDTQYF
>.|TRBV7-2|TRBJ2-7
CASSTQGRSLYEQYF
>.|TRBV27|TRBJ1-4
CASSRYGQGGFGKLFF
>.|TRBV24-1|TRBJ2-7
CATRKGPHENSYEQYF
>few|TRBV24-1|TRBJ2-5
CAASDRDGGTQYF
>.|TRBV29-1|TRBJ1-2
CSVVGGTKGYTF
>.|TRBV7-2|TRBJ2-1
CASSTYYNEQFF
>once|TRBV10-3|TRBJ2-3
CAISKDRASTDTQYF
>once|TRBV9|TRBJ2-5
CASSVSGLQETQYF
>.|TRBV28|TRBJ1-3
CASSIYLSGNTIYF
>.|TRBV19|TRBJ1-1
CASSAYRGEGVAFF
>.|TRBV7-2|TRBJ2-7
CASSLGTSGTYEQYF
>once|TRBV9|TRBJ1-2
CASSKKGQDLVLSGYTF
>few|TRBV21-1|TRBJ1-2
CASSKEEGDYGYTF
>.|TRBV10-2|TRBJ1-2
CASRDPGVFIYGYTF
>.|TRBV7-9|TRBJ2-7
CASTGGAAGGRDEQYF
>.|TRBV7-2|TRBJ1-4
CASSTQSGGRQEKLFF
>.|TRBV28|TRBJ2-7
CASSPGVGGRNSYEQYF
>few|TRBV5-1|TRBJ2-1
CASSTRLAGKHNEQFF
>.|TRBV28|TRBJ1-3
CASSSGFGRTYSGNTIYF
>.|TRBV3-1/TRBV3-2|TRBJ1-2
CASSQLGGFGYTF
>.|TRBV19|TRBJ1-1
CASSSGVTEAFF
>.|TRBV28|TRBJ1-2
CASSLGTGVGYTF
>once|TRBV3-1/TRBV3-2|TRBJ1-5
CASSPGWSRLHQPQHF
>once|TRBV6-5|TRBJ2-1
CASTLAGENEQFF
>.|TRBV28|TRBJ1-1
CASKEVVNTEAFF
>.|TRBV9|TRBJ1-2
CASSVDRDNGYTF
>.|TRBV5-1|TRBJ2-2
CASSLEPSGSGELFF
>.|TRBV12-3/TRBV12-4|TRBJ1-1
CASRSTVNTEAFF
>.|TRBV5-1|TRBJ2-1
CASSSTTGTNNEQFF
>.|TRBV5-8|TRBJ1-3
CASSLAGQDTIYF
>.|TRBV10-2|TRBJ1-1
CASSDGTAAKAFF
>.|TRBV15|TRBJ1-6
CATSRDGTSTSPLHF
>.|TRBV10-2|TRBJ2-1
CASSGGVHYNEQFF
>.|TRBV6-5|TRBJ1-1
CASSNGGGTEAFF
>.|TRBV5-4|TRBJ2-1
CASSLEAASSYNEQFF
>.|TRBV28|TRBJ2-7
CASRSRGLSYEQYF
>.|TRBV3-1/TRBV3-2|TRBJ2-2
CASSLLAGELFF
>once|TRBV10-2|TRBJ1-2
CASSVGGSYGYTF
>.|TRBV6-1|TRBJ2-5
CASSWTGSQETQYF
>.|TRBV5-4|TRBJ1-2
CASTSRQGLWGYTF
>.|TRBV7-9|TRBJ2-2
CASTARRVGVGELFF